These 32 T cell receptor beta chains came from one sample sequenced in a study of graft-versus-host responses after intestinal transplantation. Antigens for these TCRs are unknown. Only in-frame clones appear in the TCRdb table, and some are missing; sequencing was by immunoSEQ multiplex PCR. Among tens of thousands of clones, about nine tenths were seen once, and the ten largest hold roughly 0.31%. The source material was unstimulated CD4+ T cells sorted from spleen or lymph node cells, sampled before intestinal transplant. The receptor source for this set is a human donor who received an intestinal transplant.

The V and J genes are TRBV2 and TRBJ2-7; TRBD2 might be the D (6 bases). This CDR3 is 14 amino acids long. CDR1 and CDR2 from the germline V gene are SNHLY and FYNNEI. Trimming left V 5 bases short and J 4 bases short, with 15 bases between. The CDR3 DNA reads TGTGCCAGCAGTCCCGCGGGGCCCCGGTACGAGCAGTACTTC. Residues: CASSPAGPRYEQYF.

This chain uses TRBV19 with TRBJ1-4; the match to TRBD1 covers 7 bases. With 3 bases clipped from V and 2 bases from J, the junction kept 6 bases outside the gene matches. The CDR3 has 16 residues. Germline V gene data show CDR1 as LNHDA and CDR2 as SQIVND (reference sequence). The CDR3 spells CASSIDRVGTNEKLFF. The CDR3 DNA follows: TGTGCCAGTAGTATTGACAGGGTAGGGACTAATGAAAAACTGTTTTTT.

CDR3 in DNA: TGTGCCAGCAGTTATGGACAGGGTCGAGGGAATACTGAAGCTTTCTTT. Translated, it gives CASSYGQGRGNTEAFF. The chain recombines TRBV6-5 with TRBJ1-1; the match to TRBD1 covers 8 bases. The trim removed 3 bases at V and 5 bases at J, leaving 11 bases unmatched. This CDR3 has 16 amino acids. CDR1 is MNHEY and CDR2 is SVGAGI in the germline V gene.

This clone was counted once. This rearrangement joins TRBV5-1 to TRBJ2-2, with D perhaps TRBD2 (6 bases). Trimming removed 0 bases from V and 1 base from J, with 10 bases in between. CDR3 length equals 16 residues. Germline V lookup: CDR1 SGHRS, CDR2 YFSETQ. DNA of the CDR3: TGCGCCAGCAGCTTGGGGAGGGGTCTGAACACCGGGGAGCTGTTTTTT. Its protein product is CASSLGRGLNTGELFF.

The V call is TRBV7-2, the J call TRBJ1-2, with unresolved D. The germline CDR1 and CDR2 sequences are SGHTA and FQGNSA. This CDR3 has 14 amino acids. V was pared by 1 base and J by 4 bases, with 10 bases between. CDR3 protein: CASSLDGSVYGYTF. The DNA for the CDR3 is TGTGCCAGCAGCTTAGACGGCAGCGTCTATGGCTACACCTTC.

The V gene is TRBV28, the J gene TRBJ1-5; D remains unclear. V was shortened by 2 bases and J by 0 bases, with 8 bases between the two germline ends. This CDR3 has 15 residues. CDR1 and CDR2 (germline): MDHEN, SYDVKM. This CDR3 reads CASSLVTSSNQPQHF. In DNA, the CDR3 is TGTGCCAGCAGTTTAGTCACTTCTAGCAATCAGCCCCAGCATTTT.

The J gene is TRBJ1-1, the V gene TRBV30; 9 bases map to TRBD1. The V gene's germline CDR1 is GTSNPN and CDR2 SVGIG (reference sequence). V dropped 1 base and J dropped 1; count of bases not matched to a gene: 1. The CDR3 loop spans 14 amino acids. The CDR3 region is CAWSGGQGNTEAFF. In DNA form, the CDR3 reads TGTGCCTGGAGTGGGGGACAGGGGAACACTGAAGCTTTCTTT.

The chain uses TRBV9 and TRBJ1-5, with a weak D call TRBD1 (6 bases). Trimming pared 4 bases from V and 7 bases from J, leaving 12 bases between. This CDR3 comprises 13 residues. Germline CDR1 and CDR2: SGDLS and YYNGEE. The CDR3 DNA sequence: TGTGCCAGCAGCCCCCGGGGGGGCCAGCCCCAGCATTTT. This codes for CASSPRGGQPQHF. Combining the CDR3 with reference TRBV9 and TRBJ1-5 gives the whole variable domain DSGVTQTPKHLITATGQRVTLRCSPRSGDLSVYWYQQSLDQGLQFLIQYYNGEERAKGNILERFSAQQFPDLHSELNLSSLELGDSALYFCASSPRGGQPQHFGDGTRLSIL.

V and J are TRBV29-1 and TRBJ2-5; D is unresolved. CDR3 size: 12 residues. Germline V gene data show CDR1 as SQVTM and CDR2 as ANQGSEA. V lost 4 bases, J lost 7 bases, and 13 bases lay in between. The CDR3 spells CSVVGPKGTQYF. The CDR3 nucleotides are TGCAGCGTTGTGGGCCCCAAGGGGACCCAGTACTTC. Complete variable domain (other parts from reference TRBV29-1 and TRBJ2-5): SAVISQKPSRDICQRGTSLTIQCQVDSQVTMMFWYRQQPGQSLTLIATANQGSEATYESGFVIDKFPISRPNLTFSTLTVSNMSPEDSSIYLCSVVGPKGTQYFGPGTRLLVL.

The J gene is TRBJ2-1, the V gene TRBV19; 8 bases are shared with TRBD2. The length of the CDR3 is 15 residues. CDR1 and CDR2 (germline): LNHDA, SQIVND (reference sequence). The junction had 6 bases not matched to a gene; V was cut back by 8 bases and J by 0 bases. CDR3 region: CASSREGSSYNEQFF. CDR3 nucleotides: TGTGCCAGTTCCCGGGAGGGAAGCTCCTACAATGAGCAGTTCTTC.

This clone was seen more than once but under ten times. CDR3 nucleotides: TGCGCCAGCACCAAGTTATACAGGGGGCCCGGGGAGCTGTTTTTT. Translating gives CASTKLYRGPGELFF. The chain couples TRBV5-1 to TRBJ2-2; 9 bases are a match to TRBD1. J was trimmed by 6 bases and V by 6 bases; bases with no gene match: 9. Germline V gene sequence: CDR1 SGHRS, CDR2 YFSETQ. The CDR3 length is 15 residues.

The chain combines TRBV27 with TRBJ2-7; D ambiguous. CDR1 is MNHEY, CDR2 SMNVEV, per germline (reference sequence). This CDR3 has 13 residues. V was cut by 5 bases and J by 2 bases, with 10 bases left in between. The CDR3 DNA follows: TGTGCCAGCAGTACTCTCCCGACCTACGAGCAGTACTTC. It codes for CASSTLPTYEQYF.

The gene calls are TRBV27 and TRBJ2-7, with D perhaps given as TRBD1 or TRBD2 (5 bases each). Germline V gives CDR1 MNHEY, CDR2 SMNVEV (reference sequence). V lost 8 bases and J lost 6, with 17 bases in between. This CDR3 comprises 13 residues. DNA of the CDR3: TGTGCCAGCGGATTCCCGGGGCGTGGCGAGCAGTACTTC. Translated: CASGFPGRGEQYF.

This chain joins TRBV6-5 and TRBJ2-7, with TRBD2 matching over 7 bases. With V trimmed by 5 bases and J by 1 base, 8 bases remained unmatched. CDR1 and CDR2 (germline): MNHEY, SVGAGI. The CDR3 has 15 residues. This chain's CDR3 is CASSILTSVSYEQYF. In DNA form, the CDR3 reads TGTGCCAGCAGTATATTAACTAGCGTGTCCTACGAGCAGTACTTC.

This chain links TRBV15 with TRBJ2-5; 10 positions match TRBD1. With V trimmed by 0 bases and J by 5 bases, 6 bases remained unmatched. This CDR3 is 16 amino acids long. Germline CDR1 reads LNHNV; CDR2 reads YYDKDF (reference sequence). CDR3 loop: CATSRESGTGAETQYF. The CDR3, as DNA: TGTGCCACCAGCAGAGAGTCCGGGACAGGGGCGGAGACCCAGTACTTC.

CDR3 sequence (DNA): TGTGCCACCGCCCACGGGGCAGGTAACTATGGCTACACCTTC. Translation: CATAHGAGNYGYTF. The chain has TRBV19 and TRBJ1-2, with D possibly matching TRBD1 (5 bases). Germline values: CDR1 LNHDA, CDR2 SQIVND (reference sequence). This CDR3 has 14 residues. Trimming shortened V by 10 bases and J by 1 base, and 16 bases separated the two germline ends.

V is TRBV30 and J is TRBJ1-5, with no clear D. The germline V and J ends were trimmed by 0 bases and 2 bases, with 8 bases remaining between them. Germline loops: CDR1 GTSNPN, CDR2 SVGIG (reference sequence). The CDR3 has 14 residues. This CDR3 is CAWSVFQGNQPQHF. CDR3 sequence (DNA): TGTGCCTGGAGTGTATTCCAGGGCAATCAGCCCCAGCATTTT.

This clone has just one count. The genes are TRBV30 and TRBJ1-6; 10 bases align to TRBD1. This CDR3 has 15 amino acids. The germline V gene encodes CDR1 GTSNPN and CDR2 SVGIG (reference sequence). V lost 2 bases, J lost 8 bases, and 6 bases stayed unmatched. DNA for the CDR3: TGTGCCTGGAGTACCCGGACAGGGGGATATTCACCCCTCCACTTT. As protein: CAWSTRTGGYSPLHF.

This clone appeared a single time. The chain carries TRBV5-1 and TRBJ2-2, with TRBD2 identical over 10 bases. Germline V gene lookup returns CDR1 SGHRS and CDR2 YFSETQ. The CDR3 extends over 15 amino acids. J lost 4 bases, V lost 0 bases, and 0 bases had no gene match. CDR3 sequence reads: CASSLASGGTGELFF. CDR3 in DNA: TGCGCCAGCAGCTTGGCTAGCGGGGGCACCGGGGAGCTGTTTTTT. Drawing the rest from reference TRBV5-1 and TRBJ2-2, the complete variable domain is KAGVTQTPRYLIKTRGQQVTLSCSPISGHRSVSWYQQTPGQGLQFLFEYFSETQRNKGNFPGRFSGRQFSNSRSEMNVSTLELGDSALYLCASSLASGGTGELFFGEGSRLTVL.

V usage is TRBV6-1 and J usage is TRBJ1-5; D is undetermined. This CDR3 comprises 14 residues. Trimming left V 1 base short and J 5 bases short, with 9 bases between. The V gene's germline CDR1 is MNHNS and CDR2 SASEGT. Here the CDR3 reads CASSEGLNHQPQHF. CDR3 bases: TGTGCCAGCAGTGAAGGGCTCAACCATCAGCCCCAGCATTTT.

The chain uses TRBV19 and TRBJ1-2; TRBD1 might be the D (6 bases). The germline V gene has CDR1 LNHDA and CDR2 SQIVND (reference sequence). Trimming cost V 4 bases and J 2 bases, with 14 bases left between them. This CDR3 is 15 amino acids long. The CDR3 region has the DNA TGTGCCAGTAGTACCACAGGGTATCAGAACTATGGCTACACCTTC. Protein sequence: CASSTTGYQNYGYTF.

Comment on this clone: The DNA is left out, because the CDR3 cannot be placed on it with certainty; the CDR3 is given as TCRdb lists it. The chain uses TRBV7-2 and TRBJ1-3; the table calls TRBD1, which could not be checked here. The CDR3 numbers 17 amino acids, ends counted. Looked up from germline, CDR1 is SGHTA and CDR2 is FQGNSA. CDR3 residues: CASSLVWQWTGANTIYF.

The chain links TRBV27 to TRBJ2-1; tentatively, D is TRBD2 (6 bases). The germline V gene encodes CDR1 MNHEY and CDR2 SMNVEV (reference sequence). Trimming removed 5 bases at V and 2 bases at J, with 16 bases between. The CDR3 sequence is 16 residues long. The chain's CDR3 is CASSSTLARTYNEQFF. CDR3 nucleotide sequence: TGTGCCAGCAGTAGCACCCTAGCGCGAACCTACAATGAGCAGTTCTTC.

This clone was observed a few times. The chain links TRBV6-6 to TRBJ1-2; no clear D. The V gene lost 4 bases and the J gene lost 4 bases, with 7 bases spanning the gap. The CDR3 length is 12 residues. CDR1 is MNHNY and CDR2 is SVGAGI in the germline V gene (reference sequence). The CDR3 sequence is CASSSTSYGYTF. The CDR3, as DNA: TGTGCCAGCAGTTCGACGAGCTATGGCTACACCTTC.

The V gene is TRBV6-5, the J gene TRBJ2-3; tentatively, D is TRBD2 (6 bases). CDR1 is MNHEY and CDR2 is SVGAGI in the germline V gene. CDR3 size: 14 residues. The V and J ends lost 6 bases and 3 bases respectively, with 13 bases between them. Here the CDR3 reads CASREGLGTDTQYF. The CDR3 DNA reads TGTGCCAGCAGAGAGGGACTTGGGACAGATACGCAGTATTTT.

J is TRBJ1-2 and V is TRBV7-2; weak D call: TRBD1 (5 bases). CDR1 and CDR2 from the germline V gene are SGHTA and FQGNSA. V lost 1 base, J lost 4 bases, and 13 bases lay in between. The CDR3 is made up of 15 amino acids. This chain's CDR3 is CASSLGLGDSYGYTF. In DNA, the CDR3 is TGTGCCAGCAGCTTAGGGTTAGGGGATTCCTATGGCTACACCTTC.

V gene TRBV6-1 combines with J gene TRBJ1-1, with TRBD1 matching over 9 bases. J was trimmed by 7 bases and V by 8 bases; bases with no gene match: 5. The CDR3 is 12 residues long. Per germline, CDR1 MNHNS and CDR2 SASEGT. The CDR3 is CASARDRDEAFF. The CDR3 DNA reads TGTGCCAGCGCCCGGGACAGGGATGAAGCTTTCTTT.

The chain uses TRBV11-2 and TRBJ2-5, with 8 bases matching TRBD2. Looked up from germline, CDR1 is SGHAT and CDR2 is FQNNGV. The trim removed 0 bases at V and 3 bases at J, leaving 3 bases unmatched. CDR3 size: 15 residues. The CDR3 spells CASSLDGREEETQYF. As DNA, the CDR3 is TGTGCCAGCAGCTTAGATGGGCGGGAGGAAGAGACCCAGTACTTC.

The gene calls are TRBV4-2 and TRBJ2-5; the match to TRBD2 covers 7 bases. Germline assignment: CDR1 LGHNA and CDR2 YNFKEQ. The CDR3 extends over 16 amino acids. The J segment lost 2 bases and the V segment lost 4 bases, leaving 10 bases of the junction unmatched. CDR3 DNA sequence: TGTGCCAGCAGCCCGGGGGGACGGACTCTTCAAGAGACCCAGTACTTC. This encodes CASSPGGRTLQETQYF.

CDR3 nucleotides: TGTGCCAGCAGCCCGGGACCGCGGAAAGCTTTCTTT. It codes for CASSPGPRKAFF. V is TRBV27 and J is TRBJ1-1, with D possibly being TRBD1 (5 bases). There are 12 residues in the CDR3. Trimming left V 6 bases short and J 9 bases short, with 14 bases between. In germline, CDR1 is MNHEY, CDR2 SMNVEV (reference sequence).

The chain recombines TRBV5-1 with TRBJ2-4; a weak D match, TRBD1 (6 bases). This CDR3 spans 15 amino acids. V was cut by 3 bases and J by 0 bases, with 10 bases left in between. CDR1 and CDR2 from the germline V gene are SGHRS and YFSETQ. The DNA for the CDR3 is TGCGCCAGCAGCTACCGGGACATAGCCAAAAACATTCAGTACTTC. Amino acid sequence: CASSYRDIAKNIQYF.

The chain has TRBV28 and TRBJ1-3, with 8 bases that match TRBD1. The CDR3 extends over 13 amino acids. Germline loops: CDR1 MDHEN, CDR2 SYDVKM. The V and J ends lost 6 bases and 2 bases, in that order; junction bases with no gene match: 0. CDR3 region: CASRTGAGNTIYF. CDR3 DNA: TGTGCCAGCAGGACAGGGGCTGGAAACACCATATATTTT.